This T cell receptor (beta chain) comes out of a study of beta chain features in type 1 diabetes. Study findings and constraints: Insertions were fewer and deletions more numerous at VDJ junctions in type 1 diabetes patients.

As for this clone: Its matching antigen is unknown.

All of the isolated RNA was reverse transcribed, so expressed TCRB transcripts were sequenced. Using immunoSEQ multiplex PCR, the repertoire was profiled, and TCRdb retains in-frame clones only, with some absent. The sample contains about 930,000 clones, around a sixth of which appear only once. Germline V gives CDR1 SGHVS, CDR2 FQNEAQ. Trimming removed 5 bases at V and 3 bases at J, with 17 bases between. This CDR3 contains 16 residues. Sequencing input: naive CD4+ T cells from blood. The chain carries TRBV7-8 and TRBJ1-5; D is perhaps TRBD1 (6 bases). This TCR was sampled from a woman under 30 in good health. CDR3 protein: CASSAWGGLNNQPQHF. In nucleotides, the CDR3 is TGTGCCAGCAGCGCGTGGGGGGGGCTCAACAATCAGCCCCAGCATTTT.